Listed here is a single TCR beta chain. The antigen remains unidentified. Using immunoSEQ multiplex PCR, the repertoire was profiled, and TCRdb retains in-frame clones only, with some absent. Of roughly 62,000 clones in the sample, 70% to 90% were seen once. The data stem from a study of a mutant IDH1 vaccine in newly diagnosed glioma. Study details: Patients came in for eight vaccinations, in weeks 1, 3, 5, 7, 11, 15, 19 and 23. Patients were started on vaccination 4-6 weeks after radiotherapy alone, or with temozolomide cycles. The treated group averaged about 41 years old and was around 62% male, about 38% female. The earlier regimen, radiotherapy, temozolomide, or both, was most often both.

Sample time point: week 11, during vaccination. The study gave 300 ug of mutant IDH1 20-mer peptide per vaccine dose, with topical imiquimod. CDR3 length equals 14 residues. CDR1 LNHDA and CDR2 SQIVND come from the germline V gene (reference sequence). The V gene lost 2 bases and the J gene lost 1 base, with 9 bases spanning the gap. The sequence derives from a man between 35 and 55 years old with glioma. Sequences were derived from PBMCs, sampled from a glioma patient whose treatment included an IDH1 peptide vaccine. The chain couples TRBV19 to TRBJ2-7; D is ambiguous. The CDR3, as DNA: TGTGCCAGTAGTATAAACGGGCTATCCTACGAGCAGTACGTC. This codes for CASSINGLSYEQYV.